This TCR beta chain was captured in a study of blood T cell repertoires in COVID-19. Study summary: The origin of the acute and convalescent COVID-19 samples was the United States, Italy and Spain.

This CDR3 is 16 amino acids long. Germline V lookup: CDR1 MRHNA, CDR2 SNTAGT. The V and J ends lost 7 bases and 1 base, in that order; junction bases with no gene match: 2. Data came from immunoSEQ multiplex PCR; TCRdb stores just in-frame clones and leaves some out. The repertoire holds over 200,000 clones, with 85% to 90% as singletons. The sequence derives from a man aged 80 or over with acute or convalescent COVID-19. The chain is built from TRBV6-4 and TRBJ2-2, with TRBD2 matching 14 bases. Sequencing input: peripheral blood. The CDR3 DNA follows: TGTGCCAGCACCGGACTAGCGGGAGGGAACACCGGGGAGCTGTTTTTT. Translating it yields CASTGLAGGNTGELFF.